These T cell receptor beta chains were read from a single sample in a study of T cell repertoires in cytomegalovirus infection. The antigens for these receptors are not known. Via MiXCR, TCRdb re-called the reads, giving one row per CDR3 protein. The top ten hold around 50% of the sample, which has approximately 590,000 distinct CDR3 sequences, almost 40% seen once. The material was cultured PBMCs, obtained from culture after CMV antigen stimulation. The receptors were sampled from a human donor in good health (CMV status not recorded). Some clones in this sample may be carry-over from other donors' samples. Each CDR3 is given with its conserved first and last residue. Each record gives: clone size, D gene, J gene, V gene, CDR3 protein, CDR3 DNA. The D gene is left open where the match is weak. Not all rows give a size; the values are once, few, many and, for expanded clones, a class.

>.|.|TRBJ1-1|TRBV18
CASSPGGGRTEAFF
TGTGCCAGCTCACCAGGAGGGGGTCGGACTGAAGCTTTCTTT
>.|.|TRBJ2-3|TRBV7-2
CASSSRGPGTDMQYF
TGTGCCAGCAGCTCGCGGGGGCCGGGTACAGATATGCAGTATTTT
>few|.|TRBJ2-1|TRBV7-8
CASTATSLSEQFF
TGTGCCAGCACGGCTACCTCGCTATCTGAGCAGTTCTTC
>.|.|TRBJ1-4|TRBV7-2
CASSPGLTNEKLFF
TGTGCCAGCAGCCCTGGGCTCACTAATGAAAAACTGTTTTTT
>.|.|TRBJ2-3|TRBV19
CASTVQRVVYYGTDTQYF
TGTGCCAGTACCGTTCAGCGGGTCGTCTACTATGGCACAGATACGCAGTATTTT
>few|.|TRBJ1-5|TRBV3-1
CASSPWRGRQPQHF
TGTGCCAGCAGTCCTTGGCGGGGCAGACAGCCCCAGCATTTT
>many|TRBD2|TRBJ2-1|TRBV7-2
CASSSRLAVYNEQFF
TGTGCCAGCAGCTCTCGACTAGCGGTCTACAATGAGCAGTTCTTC
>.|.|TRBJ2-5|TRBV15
CATSRGGGGETQYF
TGTGCCACCAGCAGAGGGGGGGGCGGGGAGACCCAGTACTTC
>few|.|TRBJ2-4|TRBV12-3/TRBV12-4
CASSLQLAKNIQYF
TGTGCCAGCAGTCTACAGCTAGCCAAAAACATTCAGTACTTC
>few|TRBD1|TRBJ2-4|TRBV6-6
CASSGTGGSAKNIQYF
TGTGCCAGCAGTGGAACAGGGGGTTCAGCCAAAAACATTCAGTACTTC
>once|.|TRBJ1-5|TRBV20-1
CRPPIRYDRSNQPQHF
TGCAGGCCTCCAATTCGGTACGACCGAAGCAATCAGCCCCAGCATTTT
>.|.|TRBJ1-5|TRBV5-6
CASSSRTDTYSNQPQHF
TGTGCCAGCAGCTCCAGGACCGACACTTATAGCAATCAGCCCCAGCATTTT
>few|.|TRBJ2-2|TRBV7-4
CASSLSLRGELFF
TGTGCCAGCAGCTTAAGTTTGCGCGGGGAGCTGTTTTTT
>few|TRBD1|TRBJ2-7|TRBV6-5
CASSSPRQGYYEQYF
TGTGCCAGCAGTTCACCCCGACAGGGGTACTACGAGCAGTACTTC
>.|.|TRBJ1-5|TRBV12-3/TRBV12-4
CASSLVEGKAQHF
TGTGCCAGCAGTTTGGTGGAGGGGAAGGCCCAGCATTTT
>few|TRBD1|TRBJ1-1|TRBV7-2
CASSFGTGLTEAFF
TGTGCCAGCAGCTTCGGGACAGGGCTTACTGAAGCTTTCTTT
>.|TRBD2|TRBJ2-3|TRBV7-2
CASSSGPPGGRHTDTQYF
TGTGCCAGCAGCTCCGGACCCCCGGGGGGGCGGCACACAGATACGCAGTATTTT
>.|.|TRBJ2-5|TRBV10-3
CAISARREKETQYF
TGTGCCATCAGCGCTCGACGGGAGAAGGAGACCCAGTACTTC